This T cell receptor (beta chain) was captured by sequencing in a study of tumor-infiltrating lymphocytes in oesophageal squamous cell carcinoma (dated by TCRdb to the mid-2010s). The germline V gene specifies ENHRY as CDR1 and SYGVKD as CDR2. The CDR3 runs 17 residues from the cysteine to the phenylalanine. Only the CDR3 DNA is retained, 51 bases long and in frame from the first base. Libraries were built with PCR. The sequencing machine was an Illumina HiSeq 2000. The public reads were run again by TCRdb, first through fastp at Q25 and then through MiXCR, and only productive beta chains were kept. Entries are consolidated by CDR3 protein sequence, retaining the most common genes and DNA. This sample is represented by approximately 13,000 distinct CDR3 sequences; under 65% of them were singletons. The ten most abundant clones make up 28% of the sample. On this clonotype itself: Its cognate antigen has yet to be identified. Base quality data are lacking; no much larger clone is found one base away.

The sample taken for sequencing was esophageal tumor tissue. This sequence uses TRBV10-3 and TRBJ1-1; a tentative D match to TRBD2 spans 6 bases. The end of the DNA fits TRBJ2-7 better, so the J call may be wrong. This clonotype was obtained from a female donor with esophageal squamous cell carcinoma. The DNA reads as follows: TGTGCCATCACCCCTTCCCCGGGACTTCACTCCTACAATGAGCAGTACTTC. This yields the protein CAITPSPGLHSYNEQYF.